This T cell receptor beta chain stems from a study of blood T cell repertoires in COVID-19. Exposed enrollees had met someone with a PCR-confirmed or clinician-diagnosed COVID-19 case at some point within the 2 weeks before study entry. Germline assignment: CDR1 MDHEN and CDR2 SYDVKM. The CDR3 sequence is 19 residues long. Germline trimming cut 3 bases from V and 1 base from J; bases unmatched to any gene: 18. The table came from immunoSEQ multiplex PCR; TCRdb's copy has only in-frame clones and leaves some out. This table holds around 250,000 clones, over 80% found once. The J gene is TRBJ2-7, the V gene TRBV28; TRBD1 agrees at 7 bases. The sequencing input was PBMCs or T cells enriched from blood (not recorded which). The sequence derives from a middle-aged woman who had been exposed to COVID-19. The CDR3 bases are TGTGCCAGCAGTTTCCCTTTCTGGACAGGTAATGTAAGGTCCTACGAGCAGTACTTC. It is translated as CASSFPFWTGNVRSYEQYF.